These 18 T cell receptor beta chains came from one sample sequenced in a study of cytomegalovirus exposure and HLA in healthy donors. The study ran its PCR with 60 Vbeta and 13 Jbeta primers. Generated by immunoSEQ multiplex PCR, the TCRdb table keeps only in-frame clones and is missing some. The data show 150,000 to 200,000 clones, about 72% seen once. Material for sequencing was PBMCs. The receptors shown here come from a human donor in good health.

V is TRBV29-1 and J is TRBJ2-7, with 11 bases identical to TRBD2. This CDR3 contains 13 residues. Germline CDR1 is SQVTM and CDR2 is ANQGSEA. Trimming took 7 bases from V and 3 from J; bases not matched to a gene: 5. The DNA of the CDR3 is TGCAGCGCCCATAGCGGGGGGGACTACGAGCAGTACTTC. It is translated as CSAHSGGDYEQYF.

The chain's CDR3 is CASSRWTGGYGYTF. Here the CDR3 DNA reads TGTGCCAGCAGCCGCTGGACAGGGGGCTATGGCTACACCTTC. The rearrangement links TRBV6-5 to TRBJ1-2, with 10 bases identical to TRBD1. CDR1 and CDR2 (germline): MNHEY, SVGAGI. V dropped 6 bases and J dropped 4; count of bases not matched to a gene: 5. This CDR3 comprises 14 residues.

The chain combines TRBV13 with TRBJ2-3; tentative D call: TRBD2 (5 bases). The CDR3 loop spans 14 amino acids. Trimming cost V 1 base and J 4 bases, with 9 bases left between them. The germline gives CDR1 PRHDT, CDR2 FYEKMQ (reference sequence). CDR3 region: CASSLVVGADTQYF. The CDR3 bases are TGTGCCAGCAGCTTAGTAGTCGGGGCAGATACGCAGTATTTT.

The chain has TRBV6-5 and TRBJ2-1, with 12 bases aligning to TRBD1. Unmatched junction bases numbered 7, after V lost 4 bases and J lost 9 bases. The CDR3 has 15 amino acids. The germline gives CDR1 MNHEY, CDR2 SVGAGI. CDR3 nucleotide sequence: TGTGCCAGCAGTTCCCCCGGGACAGGGGGCGGTGAGCAGTTCTTC. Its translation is CASSSPGTGGGEQFF.

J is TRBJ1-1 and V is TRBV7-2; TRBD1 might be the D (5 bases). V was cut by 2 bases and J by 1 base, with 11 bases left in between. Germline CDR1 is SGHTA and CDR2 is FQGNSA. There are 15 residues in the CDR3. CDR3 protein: CASSLQGQWNTEAFF. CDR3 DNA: TGTGCCAGCAGCTTACAGGGCCAGTGGAACACTGAAGCTTTCTTT.

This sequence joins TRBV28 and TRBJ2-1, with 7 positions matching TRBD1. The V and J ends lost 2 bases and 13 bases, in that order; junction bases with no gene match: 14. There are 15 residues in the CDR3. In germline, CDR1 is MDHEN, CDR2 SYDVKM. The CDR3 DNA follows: TGTGCCAGCAGTTTAAGGGGACAGAGCACAAAACCCCAGTTCTTC. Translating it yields CASSLRGQSTKPQFF.

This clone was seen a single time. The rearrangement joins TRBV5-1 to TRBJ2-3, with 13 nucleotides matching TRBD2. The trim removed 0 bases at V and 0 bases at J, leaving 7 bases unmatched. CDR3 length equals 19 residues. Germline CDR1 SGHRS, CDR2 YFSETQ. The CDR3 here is CASSLAGTSGDGSTDTQYF. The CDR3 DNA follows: TGCGCCAGCAGCTTGGCAGGGACTAGCGGGGATGGGAGCACAGATACGCAGTATTTT.

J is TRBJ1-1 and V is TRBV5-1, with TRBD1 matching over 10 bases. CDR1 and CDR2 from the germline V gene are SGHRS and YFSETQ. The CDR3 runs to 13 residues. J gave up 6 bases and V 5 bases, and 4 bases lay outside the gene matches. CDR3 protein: CASSGTGVPEAFF. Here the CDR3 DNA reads TGCGCCAGCAGTGGGACAGGGGTTCCTGAAGCTTTCTTT.

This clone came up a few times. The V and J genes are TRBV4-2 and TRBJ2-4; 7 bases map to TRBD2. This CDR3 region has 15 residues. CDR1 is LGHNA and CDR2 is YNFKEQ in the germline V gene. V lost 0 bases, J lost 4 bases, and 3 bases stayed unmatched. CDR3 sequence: CASSQDLGGKNIQYF. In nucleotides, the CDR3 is TGTGCCAGCAGCCAAGACTTGGGAGGGAAAAACATTCAGTACTTC.

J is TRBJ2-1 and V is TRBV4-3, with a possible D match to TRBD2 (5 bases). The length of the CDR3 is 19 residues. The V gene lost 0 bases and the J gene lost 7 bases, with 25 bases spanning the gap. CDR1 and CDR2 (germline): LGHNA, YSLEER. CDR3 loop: CASSQDTPLWATRGNEQFF. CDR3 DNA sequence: TGCGCCAGCAGCCAAGACACACCACTGTGGGCTACTCGAGGGAATGAGCAGTTCTTC.

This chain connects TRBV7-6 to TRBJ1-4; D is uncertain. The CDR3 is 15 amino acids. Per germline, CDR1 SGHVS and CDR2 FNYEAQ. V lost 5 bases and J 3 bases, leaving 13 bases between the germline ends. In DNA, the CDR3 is TGTGCCAGCAGCCCCCTGAGGGTTGCTAATGAAAAACTGTTTTTT. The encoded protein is CASSPLRVANEKLFF.

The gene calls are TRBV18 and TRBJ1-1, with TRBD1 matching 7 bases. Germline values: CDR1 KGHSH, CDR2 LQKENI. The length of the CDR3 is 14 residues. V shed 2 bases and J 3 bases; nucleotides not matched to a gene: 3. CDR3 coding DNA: TGTGCCAGCTCACCAACAGGGGATTACACTGAAGCTTTCTTT. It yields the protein CASSPTGDYTEAFF.

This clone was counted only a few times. The CDR3 here is CASRRDFQETQYF. CDR3 sequence (DNA): TGCGCCAGCAGACGGGACTTCCAAGAGACCCAGTACTTC. This chain links TRBV5-1 with TRBJ2-5; D might be TRBD2 (6 bases). V dropped 5 bases and J dropped 1 base, with 9 bases sitting between them. Germline V lookup: CDR1 SGHRS, CDR2 YFSETQ. The CDR3 consists of 13 residues.

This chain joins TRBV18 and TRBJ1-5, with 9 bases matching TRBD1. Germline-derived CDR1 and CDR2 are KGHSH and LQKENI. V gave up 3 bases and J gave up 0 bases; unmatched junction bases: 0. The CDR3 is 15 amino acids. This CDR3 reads CASSPDRGSNQPQHF. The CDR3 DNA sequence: TGTGCCAGCTCACCGGACAGGGGTAGCAATCAGCCCCAGCATTTT.

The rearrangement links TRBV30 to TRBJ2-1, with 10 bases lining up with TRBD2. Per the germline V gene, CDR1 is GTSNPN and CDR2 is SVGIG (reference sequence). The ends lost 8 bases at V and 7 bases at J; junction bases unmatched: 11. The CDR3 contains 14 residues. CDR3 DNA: TGTGCCGGAGACCTTAGCGGGGGGTTGAATGAGCAGTTCTTC. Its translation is CAGDLSGGLNEQFF.

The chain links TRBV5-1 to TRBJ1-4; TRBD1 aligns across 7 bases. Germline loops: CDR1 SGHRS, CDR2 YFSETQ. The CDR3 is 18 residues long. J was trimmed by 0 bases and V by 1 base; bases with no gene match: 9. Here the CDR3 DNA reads TGCGCCAGCAGCTTGAGGGGGCAGTCAGTTGCAACTAATGAAAAACTGTTTTTT. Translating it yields CASSLRGQSVATNEKLFF. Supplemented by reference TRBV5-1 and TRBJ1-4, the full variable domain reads KAGVTQTPRYLIKTRGQQVTLSCSPISGHRSVSWYQQTPGQGLQFLFEYFSETQRNKGNFPGRFSGRQFSNSRSEMNVSTLELGDSALYLCASSLRGQSVATNEKLFFGSGTQLSVL.

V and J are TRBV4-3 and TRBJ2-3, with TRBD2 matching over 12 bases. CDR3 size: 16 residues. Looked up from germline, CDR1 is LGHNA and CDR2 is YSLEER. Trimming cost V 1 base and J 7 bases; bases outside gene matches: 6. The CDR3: CASSQARLAGENTQYF. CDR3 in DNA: TGCGCCAGCAGCCAAGCCAGACTAGCGGGGGAAAATACGCAGTATTTT.

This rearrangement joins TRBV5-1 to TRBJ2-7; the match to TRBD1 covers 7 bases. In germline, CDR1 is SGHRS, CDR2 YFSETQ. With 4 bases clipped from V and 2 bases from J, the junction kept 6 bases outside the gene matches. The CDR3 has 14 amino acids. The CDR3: CASSRQDRAYEQYF. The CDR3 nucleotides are TGCGCCAGCAGCCGCCAAGACAGGGCCTACGAGCAGTACTTC.